These 7 T cell receptor beta chains were all obtained from the same sample, sequenced in a study of blood T cell repertoires in COVID-19. Repertoires were generated with immunoSEQ multiplex PCR, while TCRdb's copy carries only in-frame clones and drops some. Of about 130,000 clones listed, around 78% are singletons. The sample taken for sequencing was peripheral blood. Receptors originate from a human donor in a cohort sampled during active COVID-19.

The CDR3 region is CASSPTGDGEKLFF. CDR3 in DNA: TGTGCCAGCAGCCCCACAGGGGACGGTGAAAAACTGTTTTTT. This chain links TRBV5-5 with TRBJ1-4; 7 nucleotides match TRBD1. Germline CDR1 and CDR2: SGHKS and YYEKEE (reference sequence). The CDR3 is 14 residues long. The ends lost 4 bases at V and 7 bases at J; junction bases unmatched: 7. The full variable domain, completed using reference TRBV5-5 and TRBJ1-4, is DAGVTQSPTHLIKTRGQQVTLRCSPISGHKSVSWYQQVLGQGPQFIFQYYEKEERGRGNFPDRFSARQFPNYSSELNVNALLLGDSALYLCASSPTGDGEKLFFGSGTQLSVL.

V and J are TRBV5-8 and TRBJ1-1; possibly TRBD1 for D (6 bases). Germline-derived CDR1 and CDR2 are SGHTS and YDEGEE. The CDR3 is made up of 15 amino acids. Deletions cut 4 bases from V and 4 bases from J, with 17 bases between. In DNA, the CDR3 is TGTGCCAGCAGCCCTTACAGGGTAGTACGCACTGAAGCTTTCTTT. Its protein product is CASSPYRVVRTEAFF.

This clone was counted ten times or more. CDR3: CASSITSGTGGSYEQYF. The DNA for the CDR3 is TGTGCCAGCAGTATTACTTCCGGGACAGGGGGCTCGTACGAGCAGTACTTC. The gene calls are TRBV27 and TRBJ2-7; TRBD1 matches 12 bases. V lost 5 bases and J lost 4; bases outside the gene matches: 12. Germline V CDR1 and CDR2: MNHEY, SMNVEV (reference sequence). The CDR3 spans 17 residues.

As DNA, the CDR3 is TGTGCCAGCTACAGGGGGCTAAGTAATGGCTACACCTTC. This sequence encodes CASYRGLSNGYTF. The J gene is TRBJ1-2, the V gene TRBV6-5; TRBD1 agrees at 9 bases. After removal of 8 bases from V and 6 bases from J, the junction contained 7 bases not matched to a gene. The CDR3 consists of 13 residues. Germline lookup yields CDR1 MNHEY and CDR2 SVGAGI.

The chain recombines TRBV7-3 with TRBJ2-2; TRBD1 might be the D (6 bases). The CDR3 runs 13 residues. Between the trimmed V and J ends, which lost 8 bases and 1 base, there was a span of 8 bases. CDR1 and CDR2 from the germline V gene are SGHTA and FQGTGA. CDR3 DNA sequence: TGTGCCAGCCGGGGACAGAACACCGGGGAGCTGTTTTTT. This encodes CASRGQNTGELFF.

The chain couples TRBV5-8 to TRBJ1-1, with D maybe TRBD1 (6 bases). Trimming shortened V by 3 bases and J by 1 base, and 7 bases separated the two germline ends. This CDR3 contains 13 residues. Germline CDR1 is SGHTS and CDR2 is YDEGEE. CDR3: CASSWGQNTEAFF. For the CDR3, the DNA is TGTGCCAGCAGCTGGGGACAGAACACTGAAGCTTTCTTT.

V is TRBV7-6 and J is TRBJ2-6, with a weak D call TRBD1 (6 bases). The CDR3 sequence is 16 residues long. Germline-derived CDR1 and CDR2 are SGHVS and FNYEAQ. The V end was cut by 5 bases, the J end by 2 bases, with 13 bases between. The CDR3 DNA is TGTGCCAGCAGCCCGACAGGAGCAACTGGGGCCAACGTCCTGACTTTC. Amino acids: CASSPTGATGANVLTF.